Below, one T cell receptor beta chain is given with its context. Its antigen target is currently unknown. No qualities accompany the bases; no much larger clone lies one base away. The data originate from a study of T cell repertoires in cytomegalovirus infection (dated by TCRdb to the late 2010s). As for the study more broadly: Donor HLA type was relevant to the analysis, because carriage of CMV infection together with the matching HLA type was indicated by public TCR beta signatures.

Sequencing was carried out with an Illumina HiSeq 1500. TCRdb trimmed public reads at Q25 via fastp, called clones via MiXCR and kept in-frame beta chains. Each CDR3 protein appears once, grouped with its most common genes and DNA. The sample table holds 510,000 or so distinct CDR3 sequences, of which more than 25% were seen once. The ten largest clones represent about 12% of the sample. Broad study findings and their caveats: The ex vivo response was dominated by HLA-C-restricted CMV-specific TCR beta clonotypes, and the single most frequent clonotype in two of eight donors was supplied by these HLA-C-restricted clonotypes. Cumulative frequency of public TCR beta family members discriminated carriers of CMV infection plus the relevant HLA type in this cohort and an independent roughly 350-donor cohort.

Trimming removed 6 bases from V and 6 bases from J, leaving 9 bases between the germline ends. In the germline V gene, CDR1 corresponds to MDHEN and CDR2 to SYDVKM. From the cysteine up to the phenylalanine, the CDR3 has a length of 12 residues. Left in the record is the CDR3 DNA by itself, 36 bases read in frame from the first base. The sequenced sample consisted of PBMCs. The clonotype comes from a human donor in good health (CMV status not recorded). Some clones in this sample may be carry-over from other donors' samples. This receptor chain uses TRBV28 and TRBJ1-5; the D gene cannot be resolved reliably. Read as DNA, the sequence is TGTGCCAGCAGGATAGGACCTCAGCCCCAGCATTTT. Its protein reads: CASRIGPQPQHF.